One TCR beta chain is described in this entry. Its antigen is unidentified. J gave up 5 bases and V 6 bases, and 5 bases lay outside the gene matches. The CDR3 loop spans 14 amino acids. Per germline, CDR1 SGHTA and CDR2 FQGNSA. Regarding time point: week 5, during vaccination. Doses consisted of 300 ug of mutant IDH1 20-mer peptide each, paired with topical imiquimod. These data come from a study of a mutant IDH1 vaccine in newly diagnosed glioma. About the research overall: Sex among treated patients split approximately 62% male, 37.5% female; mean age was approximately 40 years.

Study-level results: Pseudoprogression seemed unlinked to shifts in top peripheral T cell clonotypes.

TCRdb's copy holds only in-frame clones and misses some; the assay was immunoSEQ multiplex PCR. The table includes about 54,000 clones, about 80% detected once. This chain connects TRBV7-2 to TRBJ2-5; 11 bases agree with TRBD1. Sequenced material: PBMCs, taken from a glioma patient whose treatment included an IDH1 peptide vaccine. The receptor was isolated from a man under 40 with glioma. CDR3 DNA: TGTGCCAGCAGACGGACAGGGGGCGACGAGACCCAGTACTTC. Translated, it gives CASRRTGGDETQYF.